Given below is one TCR beta chain in context. TCRdb ran MiXCR on the RT-PCR reads and lists one entry per CDR3 protein. The table lists about 680,000 distinct CDR3 sequences, approximately 15% of them singletons. Trimming cost V 5 bases and J 7 bases, with 18 bases left between them. CDR3 length: 14 amino acids. Germline V gene data show CDR1 as SGHTA and CDR2 as FQGNSA. This sequence joins TRBV7-2 and TRBJ2-7; D tentatively reads TRBD1 or TRBD2 (6 bases each). This clonotype originated in a female donor in good health, serving as a healthy control. Sequencing was done on a sample of memory CD4+ T cells from blood. The CDR3 nucleotides are TGTGCCAGCAGCGCCGGGGGCACGTATGGGGAGCAGTACTTC. This encodes CASSAGGTYGEQYF.